These 5 T cell receptor beta chains originate from one sample sequenced in a study of cytomegalovirus exposure and HLA in healthy donors. Using immunoSEQ multiplex PCR, the repertoire was profiled, and TCRdb retains in-frame clones only, with some absent. The sample has a few hundred thousand clones, roughly 85% seen once. The sequenced sample was PBMCs. These receptor sequences come from a woman aged 18-35 years in good health and CMV-seronegative.

This clone is a singleton in its sample. The rearrangement joins TRBV6-5 to TRBJ1-5, with D perhaps matching TRBD1 (5 bases). V was shortened by 5 bases and J by 7 bases, with 15 bases between the two germline ends. CDR1 and CDR2 (germline): MNHEY, SVGAGI. The length of the CDR3 is 14 residues. CDR3 nucleotides: TGTGCCAGCAGTCCAGTATTAGGGGAACAGCCCCAGCATTTT. This translates into CASSPVLGEQPQHF.

The rearrangement uses TRBV5-1 and TRBJ2-6, with D uncertain. CDR1 SGHRS and CDR2 YFSETQ come from the germline V gene. CDR3 length: 14 amino acids. Trimming shortened V by 7 bases and J by 2 bases, and 10 bases separated the two germline ends. For the CDR3, the DNA is TGCGCCAGCCGGGTTAGCCCTGGGGCCAACGTCCTGACTTTC. This codes for CASRVSPGANVLTF.

The J gene is TRBJ2-5, the V gene TRBV27, with D possibly TRBD1 on 6 matching bases. The germline V and J ends were trimmed by 3 bases and 0 bases, with 8 bases remaining between them. The CDR3 spans 14 residues. Germline CDR1 reads MNHEY; CDR2 reads SMNVEV (reference sequence). CDR3 sequence reads: CASSLGHYQETQYF. In DNA, the CDR3 is TGTGCCAGCAGTTTGGGACATTACCAAGAGACCCAGTACTTC.

This clone has only a few counts. Other nucleotide sequences in the sample specify the same CDR3. The chain uses TRBV6-1 and TRBJ2-7; TRBD2 matches at 12 bases. The CDR3 length is 15 residues. Germline values: CDR1 MNHNS, CDR2 SASEGT. Trimming took 3 bases from V and 0 from J; bases not matched to a gene: 0. In DNA form, the CDR3 reads TGTGCCAGCAGTGAGACTAGCGGGGGCTCCTACGAGCAGTACTTC. Amino acid sequence: CASSETSGGSYEQYF.

The V gene is TRBV7-2, the J gene TRBJ1-1; TRBD1 aligns across 7 bases. The CDR3 extends over 13 amino acids. Germline CDR1 SGHTA, CDR2 FQGNSA. The V segment lost 3 bases and the J segment 7 bases; nucleotides outside the gene matches: 5. The CDR3 bases are TGTGCCAGCAGCTTGGTTCCAGGGGGTGAAGCTTTCTTT. Translated: CASSLVPGGEAFF.